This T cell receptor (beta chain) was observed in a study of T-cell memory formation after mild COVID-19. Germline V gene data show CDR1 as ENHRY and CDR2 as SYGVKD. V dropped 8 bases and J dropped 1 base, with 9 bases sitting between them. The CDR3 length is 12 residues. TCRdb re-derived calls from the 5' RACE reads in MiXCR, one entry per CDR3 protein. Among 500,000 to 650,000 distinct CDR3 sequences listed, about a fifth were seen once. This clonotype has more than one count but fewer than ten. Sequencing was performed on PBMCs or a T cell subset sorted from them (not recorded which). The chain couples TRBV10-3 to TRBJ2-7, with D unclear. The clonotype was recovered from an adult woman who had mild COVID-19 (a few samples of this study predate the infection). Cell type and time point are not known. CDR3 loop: CAIGDNSYEQYF. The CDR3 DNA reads TGTGCCATCGGAGACAATTCCTACGAGCAGTACTTC.